The 24 T cell receptor beta chains presented below share a single source sample, sequenced in a study of graft-versus-host responses after intestinal transplantation (dated by TCRdb to the early 2020s). To isolate intraepithelial and lamina propria lymphocytes from graft specimens, dithiothreitol, EDTA incubations and collagenase D digestion were used. The receptor library was made with the immunoSEQ multiplex PCR assay. As stored in TCRdb, this immuneACCESS dataset retains in-frame rearrangements with V and J assigned. A fraction of the clones does not appear; measured against another copy, unresolved V genes explain less than half of the discrepancy, and the remainder lacks a known reason. The sample data list about 60,000 clones, and about nine tenths of these were observed just once. More than 1.5% of the sample goes to the ten largest clones. This sample comprised ileum tissue, obtained 350 to 400 days after transplant. These receptors were obtained from a human patient who received an intestinal transplant, so some T cells may come from the graft donor.

The chain combines TRBV29-1 with TRBJ2-7; D uncertain. V was cut by 5 bases and J by 7 bases, with 18 bases left in between. The CDR3 sequence is 13 residues long. Germline assignment: CDR1 SQVTM and CDR2 ANQGSEA. This CDR3 reads CSVLAAIGGEQYF. DNA for the CDR3: TGCAGCGTTCTGGCAGCCATTGGTGGAGAGCAGTACTTC.

The chain carries TRBV7-3 and TRBJ2-1, with a weak D call TRBD2 (6 bases). CDR1 is SGHTA, CDR2 FQGTGA, per germline. V was pared by 4 bases and J by 0 bases, with 7 bases between. The CDR3 has 14 amino acids. Here the CDR3 DNA reads TGTGCCAGCAGCTCGGGAGCCTCCTACAATGAGCAGTTCTTC. Protein: CASSSGASYNEQFF.

This sequence joins TRBV2 and TRBJ2-3; D gene unclear. The ends were cut back, 3 bases at V and 6 bases at J, with 10 bases in the middle. CDR3 length equals 13 residues. Germline CDR1 SNHLY, CDR2 FYNNEI. This chain's CDR3 is CASSDTSADTQYF. DNA for the CDR3: TGTGCCAGCAGTGATACGTCCGCGGATACGCAGTATTTT.

This clone has only one observation. DNA of the CDR3: TGTGCCAGCAGCCGAGGACTAGCGGGAGTCGACCCTGAGCAGTTCTTC. This sequence encodes CASSRGLAGVDPEQFF. The chain joins TRBV7-6 to TRBJ2-1, with 13 bases matching TRBD2. Unmatched junction bases numbered 10, after V lost 5 bases and J lost 9 bases. The CDR3 runs 16 residues. From germline, CDR1 is SGHVS and CDR2 FNYEAQ.

The V gene is TRBV6-7, the J gene TRBJ2-7, with D perhaps TRBD1 or TRBD2 (6 bases each). TRBV6-7 is annotated as an ORF whose role is uncertain. Deletions cut 0 bases from V and 2 bases from J, with 14 bases between. CDR3 size: 16 residues. CDR3: CASSYSMWGATYEQYF. The CDR3 DNA reads TGTGCCAGCAGTTACTCGATGTGGGGGGCGACCTACGAGCAGTACTTC.

As to this clone: Other DNA sequences in the same sample also yield this CDR3. This sequence joins TRBV7-9 and TRBJ2-2; 8 bases map to TRBD1. The CDR3 runs to 14 residues. Germline CDR1 is SEHNR and CDR2 is FQNEAQ (reference sequence). The J segment lost 0 bases and the V segment lost 6 bases, leaving 0 bases of the junction unmatched. This CDR3 is CASRQGANTGELFF. The CDR3 bases are TGTGCCAGCAGACAGGGGGCGAACACCGGGGAGCTGTTTTTT.

This chain connects TRBV15 to TRBJ2-5, with 10 bases aligning to TRBD1. The last part of the DNA fits TRBJ2-7 better; the J call may be wrong. The V gene's germline CDR1 is LNHNV and CDR2 YYDKDF (reference sequence). The CDR3 loop spans 14 amino acids. DNA for the CDR3: TGTGCCACCAGCAGCTGGACAGGGGGCTACGAGCAGTACTTC. It codes for CATSSWTGGYEQYF.

J is TRBJ2-1 and V is TRBV12-5, with TRBD1 identical over 8 bases. Germline assignment: CDR1 LGHNT and CDR2 FRNRAP. Trimming cost V 4 bases and J 5 bases; bases outside gene matches: 7. The CDR3 extends over 15 amino acids. The CDR3 sequence is CASGSRDRSHNEQFF. CDR3 DNA sequence: TGTGCTAGTGGTTCCCGGGACAGGTCCCACAATGAGCAGTTCTTC.

V and J are TRBV27 and TRBJ2-5; weak D call: TRBD2 (6 bases). The end of the DNA fits TRBJ2-7 better, so the J call may be wrong. The CDR3 is 13 residues long. From germline, CDR1 is MNHEY and CDR2 SMNVEV (reference sequence). The CDR3 sequence is CASSLGGSYEQYF. Written as DNA, the CDR3 is TGTGCCAGCAGTTTGGGGGGCTCCTACGAGCAGTACTTC.

The CDR3 is CASRQVHEQYF. CDR3 sequence (DNA): TGTGCCAGCAGACAGGTTCACGAGCAGTACTTC. The rearrangement links TRBV6-5 to TRBJ2-7; tentative D call: TRBD1 (5 bases). Looked up from germline, CDR1 is MNHEY and CDR2 is SVGAGI. The CDR3 is made up of 11 amino acids. V dropped 6 bases and J dropped 5 bases, with 8 bases sitting between them.

This chain links TRBV28 with TRBJ1-2, with D uncertain. The germline V gene has CDR1 MDHEN and CDR2 SYDVKM. Between the trimmed V and J ends, which lost 5 bases and 5 bases, there was a span of 15 bases. The CDR3 is 14 residues long. CDR3 sequence: CASSPPPSVYGYTF. Written as DNA, the CDR3 is TGTGCCAGCAGTCCCCCCCCAAGCGTTTATGGCTACACCTTC.

J is TRBJ2-1 and V is TRBV29-1; TRBD1 might be the D (5 bases). Per germline, CDR1 SQVTM and CDR2 ANQGSEA. This CDR3 is 13 amino acids long. V lost 4 bases and J lost 1, with 8 bases in between. The CDR3 loop reads CSVGPGSYNEQFF. The CDR3 DNA follows: TGCAGCGTTGGTCCAGGGTCCTACAATGAGCAGTTCTTC.

This chain uses TRBV6-1 with TRBJ1-4; D ambiguous. Trimming removed 3 bases from V and 7 bases from J, with 3 bases in between. This CDR3 is 11 amino acids long. Germline V gene data show CDR1 as MNHNS and CDR2 as SASEGT. The CDR3 DNA is TGTGCCAGCAGTGAGTTTGAAAAACTGTTTTTT. Translated: CASSEFEKLFF.

V usage is TRBV29-1 and J usage is TRBJ1-2; weak D call: TRBD1 (6 bases). CDR3 length: 13 amino acids. CDR1 is SQVTM and CDR2 is ANQGSEA in the germline V gene. V lost 3 bases, J lost 5 bases, and 13 bases lay in between. The CDR3 DNA reads as TGCAGCGTTGACAGGGGAGCGCGTTATGGCTACACCTTC. Its translation is CSVDRGARYGYTF.

J is TRBJ1-1 and V is TRBV11-3; a possible D gene is TRBD1 (6 bases). CDR1 SGHNT and CDR2 YENEEA come from the germline V gene. The CDR3 has 13 amino acids. The germline V and J ends were trimmed by 2 bases and 3 bases, with 7 bases remaining between them. Written as DNA, the CDR3 is TGTGCCAGCAGCTTAAACAGGGACACTGAAGCTTTCTTT. As protein: CASSLNRDTEAFF.

This chain joins TRBV5-1 and TRBJ2-3; TRBD1 is a possible D gene (6 bases). The CDR3 consists of 14 residues. V lost 7 bases and J lost 2, with 14 bases in between. Germline loops: CDR1 SGHRS, CDR2 YFSETQ. In DNA form, the CDR3 reads TGCGCCAGCCTGCAGGGGCAGCACACAGATACGCAGTATTTT. It yields the protein CASLQGQHTDTQYF.

This chain joins TRBV7-9 and TRBJ2-5; the D gene is possibly TRBD2 (5 bases). The CDR3 length is 15 residues. Trimming took off 4 bases at V and 0 bases at J, with 12 bases between the two ends. Germline V gives CDR1 SEHNR, CDR2 FQNEAQ (reference sequence). Here the CDR3 DNA reads TGTGCCAGCAGCTCGATCACTAGGGACCAAGAGACCCAGTACTTC. Protein: CASSSITRDQETQYF.

The chain employs TRBV7-6 and TRBJ2-5; no definite D call. This CDR3 region has 14 residues. From germline, CDR1 is SGHVS and CDR2 FNYEAQ. The V end lost 1 base, the J end lost 2 bases, and 8 bases lay between the germline ends. The CDR3 DNA sequence: TGTGCCAGCAGCTTAGGCGTAGGTCAAGAGACCCAGTACTTC. It translates to CASSLGVGQETQYF.

The V and J genes are TRBV6-1 and TRBJ2-7; D is perhaps TRBD2 (5 bases). Trimming took 6 bases from V and 2 from J, leaving 17 bases between them. Germline V CDR1 and CDR2: MNHNS, SASEGT. The CDR3 sequence is 15 residues long. This CDR3 is CASSLRSGITYEQYF. Here the CDR3 DNA reads TGTGCCAGCAGCCTAAGGAGCGGAATAACCTACGAGCAGTACTTC.

The sample holds a few counts of this clone. V and J are TRBV5-6 and TRBJ1-5; TRBD1 matches 9 bases. This CDR3 is 13 amino acids long. Germline trimming cut 8 bases from V and 7 bases from J; bases unmatched to any gene: 7. The germline V gene has CDR1 SGHDT and CDR2 YYEEEE. CDR3 in DNA: TGTGCCAGGACACAGGGGGCAAACCAGCCCCAGCATTTT. Amino acids: CARTQGANQPQHF.

The chain couples TRBV4-1 to TRBJ1-4; TRBD1 matches at 8 bases. Trimming took 4 bases from V and 5 from J; bases not matched to a gene: 6. Per germline, CDR1 MGHRA and CDR2 YSYEKL. The CDR3 consists of 15 residues. The CDR3 region has the DNA TGCGCCAGCAGCCCCCTCAGGGGGCTGAATGAAAAACTGTTTTTT. Residues: CASSPLRGLNEKLFF.

This chain links TRBV5-6 with TRBJ2-7; 9 nucleotides agree with TRBD2. CDR3 size: 17 residues. V was clipped by 5 bases and J by 0 bases; unmatched bases: 12. Germline V gene lookup returns CDR1 SGHDT and CDR2 YYEEEE. This chain's CDR3 is CASSGVAGGPISYEQYF. CDR3 nucleotides: TGTGCCAGCAGTGGGGTGGCGGGGGGGCCTATCTCCTACGAGCAGTACTTC.

J is TRBJ2-7 and V is TRBV5-4; D ambiguous. The V end lost 2 bases, the J end lost 5 bases, and 20 bases lay between the germline ends. The CDR3 is made up of 16 amino acids. Germline CDR1 SGHNT, CDR2 YYREEE (reference sequence). CDR3 residues: CASSFPPNRALDEQYF. The DNA for the CDR3 is TGTGCCAGCAGCTTCCCCCCTAATAGGGCCTTGGACGAGCAGTACTTC.

The V gene is TRBV4-1, the J gene TRBJ1-5; D is uncertain. This CDR3 has 12 residues. V was pared by 0 bases and J by 5 bases, with 2 bases between. Germline V gene data show CDR1 as MGHRA and CDR2 as YSYEKL. Written as DNA, the CDR3 is TGCGCCAGCAGCCAAGACGATCAGCCCCAGCATTTT. It specifies CASSQDDQPQHF.